What follows are 22 T cell receptor beta chains derived from one specimen sequenced in a study of identical twins. TCRdb itself ran the 5' RACE reads through MiXCR, one entry per CDR3 protein. Here the sample spans under 300,000 distinct CDR3 sequences, roughly an eighth being singletons. The sequenced material came from memory (CD45RO+) T cells sorted from blood. These receptors all stem from a woman between 18 and 29 years old in good health.

The sample holds many counts of this clonotype. V usage is TRBV6-4 and J usage is TRBJ2-3; 7 positions match TRBD2. This CDR3 spans 15 amino acids. CDR1 MRHNA and CDR2 SNTAGT come from the germline V gene. Trimming at V came to 3 bases and at J to 0 bases, leaving 3 bases not matched to a gene. The CDR3 coding sequence is TGTGCCAGCAGTGAGGGTAGCGGGAGCACAGATACGCAGTATTTT. Translating it yields CASSEGSGSTDTQYF.

This clonotype has at least ten counts. J is TRBJ2-1 and V is TRBV20-1; D remains ambiguous. The V gene lost 3 bases and the J gene lost 7 bases, with 4 bases spanning the gap. The CDR3 runs to 10 residues. CDR1 and CDR2 (germline): DFQATT, SNEGSKA (reference sequence). The CDR3, as DNA: TGCAGTGCTAGCCTTAATGAGCAGTTCTTC. Amino acid sequence: CSASLNEQFF.

CDR3 residues: CASSLALNTGELFF. DNA for the CDR3: TGTGCCAGCAGCTTAGCGCTAAACACCGGGGAGCTGTTTTTT. The chain joins TRBV7-9 to TRBJ2-2; D gene ambiguous. This CDR3 is 14 amino acids long. CDR1 is SEHNR and CDR2 is FQNEAQ in the germline V gene (reference sequence). The V gene lost 0 bases and the J gene lost 2 bases, with 4 bases spanning the gap.

This clonotype was detected a few times. The chain combines TRBV7-9 with TRBJ2-5, with D perhaps TRBD2 (5 bases). Trimming removed 9 bases at V and 3 bases at J, with 11 bases between. The germline V gene encodes CDR1 SEHNR and CDR2 FQNEAQ (reference sequence). The CDR3 is 12 residues long. The CDR3 protein is CASSYGKETQYF. In DNA, the CDR3 is TGTGCCAGTAGTTACGGGAAAGAGACCCAGTACTTC.

The sample holds one count of this clonotype. The chain uses TRBV6-1 and TRBJ2-1; 7 nucleotides align to TRBD2. The germline V gene encodes CDR1 MNHNS and CDR2 SASEGT. This CDR3 is built from 14 residues. V was pared by 4 bases and J by 5 bases, with 5 bases of the junction left unmatched. The DNA for the CDR3 is TGTGCCAGCAGTGGGACTAGGTTGAACAATGAGCAGTTCTTC. It is translated as CASSGTRLNNEQFF.

This clonotype has only a few counts. V is TRBV12-3 or TRBV12-4 and J is TRBJ2-7; TRBD2 agrees at 7 bases. The ends lost 1 base at V and 0 bases at J; junction bases unmatched: 6. This CDR3 is built from 16 residues. The CDR3, as DNA: TGTGCCAGCAGTTTAGTTTTAGCGGGCTTCTCCTACGAGCAGTACTTC. As protein: CASSLVLAGFSYEQYF.

This clonotype was observed a few times. The chain employs TRBV5-4 and TRBJ2-5; 8 nucleotides align to TRBD1. With V trimmed by 4 bases and J by 4 bases, 6 bases remained unmatched. Germline assignment: CDR1 SGHNT and CDR2 YYREEE (reference sequence). There are 14 residues in the CDR3. The CDR3 loop is CASSNTDRGETQYF. CDR3 DNA sequence: TGTGCCAGCAGCAATACTGACAGGGGAGAGACCCAGTACTTC.

Concerning this clonotype: An end of the junction differs from the germline gene, which may be a read error. V usage is TRBV12-3 or TRBV12-4 and J usage is TRBJ2-6, with TRBD1 matching 8 bases. The CDR3 covers 18 residues. DNA for the CDR3: TGTACCAGCAGTTGGGTCCAGGGGGCTGGGTATGGGGCCAACGTCCTGACTTTC. This translates into CTSSWVQGAGYGANVLTF.

This rearrangement joins TRBV7-6 to TRBJ1-1; tentative D call: TRBD1 (6 bases). The germline V and J ends were trimmed by 2 bases and 1 base, with 14 bases remaining between them. The CDR3 contains 16 residues. Germline-derived CDR1 and CDR2 are SGHVS and FNYEAQ. CDR3 bases: TGTGCCAGCAGCTTATTCACCCCCAGGGGGAACACTGAAGCTTTCTTT. Translation: CASSLFTPRGNTEAFF.

This clonotype was seen only a few times. This sequence joins TRBV6-5 and TRBJ2-1; D gene unclear. Germline V gene sequence: CDR1 MNHEY, CDR2 SVGAGI. Trimming removed 3 bases at V and 8 bases at J, with 8 bases between. The CDR3 totals 12 residues. CDR3 DNA: TGTGCCAGCAGTTATTCGGGTGATGAGCAGTTCTTC. The encoded protein is CASSYSGDEQFF.

V is TRBV5-6 and J is TRBJ2-7; perhaps TRBD1 as D (6 bases). Looked up from germline, CDR1 is SGHDT and CDR2 is YYEEEE. The CDR3 totals 14 residues. The ends were cut back, 1 base at V and 3 bases at J, with 11 bases in the middle. The CDR3 sequence: CASSLSRGSYEQYF. CDR3 DNA: TGTGCCAGCAGCTTGAGCAGGGGAAGCTACGAGCAGTACTTC.

The gene calls are TRBV4-1 and TRBJ2-1, with 7 bases identical to TRBD1. Germline values: CDR1 MGHRA, CDR2 YSYEKL. V was pared by 3 bases and J by 4 bases, with 9 bases of the junction left unmatched. The CDR3 extends over 16 amino acids. The DNA for the CDR3 is TGCGCCAGCAGCCAGCCCGGGACAGTTTTATACAATGAGCAGTTCTTC. This gives the protein CASSQPGTVLYNEQFF.

In this sample, this clonotype turned up many times. The chain has TRBV7-8 and TRBJ2-7, with D unclear. CDR1 SGHVS and CDR2 FQNEAQ come from the germline V gene. Trimming removed 1 base at V and 2 bases at J, with 6 bases between. There are 13 residues in the CDR3. CDR3 in amino acids: CASSLVAAYEQYF. The CDR3 nucleotides are TGTGCCAGCAGCTTAGTCGCGGCCTACGAGCAGTACTTC. The full variable domain, with the rest looked up from reference TRBV7-8 and TRBJ2-7, is GAGVSQSPRYKVAKRGQDVALRCDPISGHVSLFWYQQALGQGPEFLTYFQNEAQLDKSGLPSDRFFAERPEGSVSTLKIQRTQQEDSAVYLCASSLVAAYEQYFGPGTRLTVT.

CDR3 sequence (DNA): TGCAGTGCTACGGACCAAAGAGTATACGAGCAGTACTTC. Its translation: CSATDQRVYEQYF. This rearrangement joins TRBV20-1 to TRBJ2-7; D gene ambiguous. This CDR3 is 13 amino acids long. Germline CDR1 reads DFQATT; CDR2 reads SNEGSKA (reference sequence). Deletions cut 4 bases from V and 4 bases from J, with 14 bases between.

The chain combines TRBV4-3 with TRBJ2-7; D uncertain. Per the germline V gene, CDR1 is LGHNA and CDR2 is YSLEER. V lost 0 bases and J lost 4, with 16 bases in between. The CDR3 length is 16 residues. The CDR3 nucleotides are TGCGCCAGCAGCCAAGACGCGGCTACAACAGAATACGAGCAGTACTTC. This translates into CASSQDAATTEYEQYF.

This clonotype appeared a few times. The genes are TRBV12-3 or TRBV12-4 and TRBJ2-4; perhaps D is TRBD1 or TRBD2 (5 bases each). The CDR3 totals 13 residues. Deletions cut 7 bases from V and 6 bases from J, with 13 bases between. The CDR3 nucleotides are TGTGCCAGCACCCTGGGGGAACCAAACATTCAGTACTTC. Translated: CASTLGEPNIQYF.

The chain employs TRBV13 and TRBJ1-1; 8 positions match TRBD1. CDR3 length: 14 residues. Trimming cost V 5 bases and J 4 bases; bases outside gene matches: 6. Germline V gene data show CDR1 as PRHDT and CDR2 as FYEKMQ (reference sequence). The CDR3 DNA follows: TGTGCCAGCAGCACACCCACAGGGGGCACTGAAGCTTTCTTT. It specifies CASSTPTGGTEAFF.

This clonotype was counted between two and nine times. J is TRBJ2-7 and V is TRBV7-9, with D perhaps TRBD2 (5 bases). With 5 bases removed from V and 2 bases from J, the gap between germline ends came to 13 bases. Germline CDR1 SEHNR, CDR2 FQNEAQ (reference sequence). The CDR3 is made up of 14 amino acids. The CDR3 protein is CASSNRLIPYEQYF. The CDR3 bases are TGTGCCAGCAGCAACAGACTAATACCCTACGAGCAGTACTTC.

In this sample, this clonotype turned up many times. The V gene is TRBV5-1, the J gene TRBJ2-1; perhaps TRBD1 as D (5 bases). This CDR3 is built from 14 residues. V lost 7 bases and J lost 2, with 13 bases in between. Looked up from germline, CDR1 is SGHRS and CDR2 is YFSETQ. In nucleotides, the CDR3 is TGCGCCAGCGGGTTAGGGGTCGCCTACAATGAGCAGTTCTTC. This sequence encodes CASGLGVAYNEQFF. Based on the CDR3 plus reference TRBV5-1 and TRBJ2-1, the full variable domain is KAGVTQTPRYLIKTRGQQVTLSCSPISGHRSVSWYQQTPGQGLQFLFEYFSETQRNKGNFPGRFSGRQFSNSRSEMNVSTLELGDSALYLCASGLGVAYNEQFFGPGTRLTVL.

The gene calls are TRBV6-1 and TRBJ2-3, with D unclear. There are 14 residues in the CDR3. With 6 bases removed from V and 0 bases from J, the gap between germline ends came to 10 bases. Germline V lookup: CDR1 MNHNS, CDR2 SASEGT. In DNA, the CDR3 is TGTGCCAGCAGGGTTGATACTAGCACAGATACGCAGTATTTT. The encoded protein is CASRVDTSTDTQYF.

This clonotype was found a few times. The chain joins TRBV30 to TRBJ2-3; D gene ambiguous. V dropped 2 bases and J dropped 9 bases, with 12 bases sitting between them. CDR1 GTSNPN and CDR2 SVGIG come from the germline V gene (reference sequence). The CDR3 is made up of 12 amino acids. CDR3 DNA sequence: TGTGCCTGGAGTCCTACCATAAAGACGCAGTATTTT. Its protein is CAWSPTIKTQYF. Supplemented by reference TRBV30 and TRBJ2-3, the full variable domain reads SQTIHQWPATLVQPVGSPLSLECTVEGTSNPNLYWYRQAAGRGLQLLFYSVGIGQISSEVPQNLSASRPQDRQFILSSKKLLLSDSGFYLCAWSPTIKTQYFGPGTRLTVL.

J is TRBJ2-6 and V is TRBV6-5; TRBD1 or TRBD2 may be the D gene (5 bases each). The CDR3 spans 15 residues. The V end lost 0 bases, the J end lost 4 bases, and 7 bases lay between the germline ends. From germline, CDR1 is MNHEY and CDR2 SVGAGI. The CDR3 here is CASSYSWDGANVLTF. CDR3 nucleotide sequence: TGTGCCAGCAGTTACTCCTGGGACGGGGCCAACGTCCTGACTTTC.